Each of the 13 T cell receptor beta chains below was sequenced from the same sample in a study of cytomegalovirus exposure and HLA in healthy donors. Measured with immunoSEQ multiplex PCR; TCRdb has only the in-frame clones, and not every one. This table has over 110,000 clones, around 87% appearing once. The sequencing sample was made of PBMCs. The receptors come from a man aged 18 to 30 in good health and CMV-seropositive.

The genes are TRBV19 and TRBJ1-1, with D uncertain. CDR1 is LNHDA and CDR2 is SQIVND in the germline V gene (reference sequence). This CDR3 has 17 amino acids. Between the trimmed V and J ends, which lost 7 bases and 0 bases, there was a span of 21 bases. CDR3 sequence (DNA): TGTGCCAGTACCGTCGACATCATAACGCCCATGAACACTGAAGCTTTCTTT. Protein sequence: CASTVDIITPMNTEAFF.

The J gene is TRBJ2-7, the V gene TRBV5-5; a weak D match, TRBD1 (6 bases). CDR3 length equals 17 residues. Deletions cut 1 base from V and 2 bases from J, with 19 bases between. CDR1 is SGHKS and CDR2 is YYEKEE in the germline V gene (reference sequence). CDR3 coding DNA: TGTGCCAGCAGCTTGATGCACAGGGCACAGAACCCCTACGAGCAGTACTTC. It specifies CASSLMHRAQNPYEQYF.

V usage is TRBV2 and J usage is TRBJ1-1; 7 bases are shared with TRBD1. With V trimmed by 1 base and J by 10 bases, 6 bases remained unmatched. Germline CDR1 reads SNHLY; CDR2 reads FYNNEI. The CDR3 has 13 amino acids. CDR3 region: CASSEDGTVRAFF. The CDR3 nucleotides read TGTGCCAGCAGTGAAGACGGGACAGTGAGAGCTTTCTTT. The full variable domain, in which reference TRBV2 and TRBJ1-1 provide the parts outside the CDR3, is EPEVTQTPSHQVTQMGQEVILRCVPISNHLYFYWYRQILGQKVEFLVSFYNNEISEKSEIFDDQFSVERPDGSNFTLKIRSTKLEDSAMYFCASSEDGTVRAFFGQGTRLTVV.

V gene TRBV9 combines with J gene TRBJ2-2; no reliable D call. V was cut by 2 bases and J by 6 bases, with 2 bases left in between. The germline gives CDR1 SGDLS, CDR2 YYNGEE. This CDR3 is 11 amino acids long. The CDR3 reads CASSVSGELFF. The DNA of the CDR3 is TGTGCCAGCAGCGTCTCCGGGGAGCTGTTTTTT.

V is TRBV2 and J is TRBJ1-1, with TRBD1 as a possible D gene (5 bases). The CDR3 spans 13 residues. Germline loops: CDR1 SNHLY, CDR2 FYNNEI. V lost 6 bases and J 1 base, leaving 9 bases between the germline ends. The CDR3, as DNA: TGTGCCAGCAGGAGAAGGGGGAACACTGAAGCTTTCTTT. Translation: CASRRRGNTEAFF.

This chain joins TRBV6-6 and TRBJ1-3; D might be TRBD1 (5 bases). The CDR3 totals 14 residues. CDR1 MNHNY and CDR2 SVGAGI come from the germline V gene (reference sequence). Trimming removed 5 bases at V and 0 bases at J, with 8 bases between. CDR3 amino acids: CASSGQDSGNTIYF. The CDR3 coding sequence is TGTGCCAGCAGTGGACAAGACTCTGGAAACACCATATATTTT.

This chain uses TRBV30 with TRBJ2-2; 8 positions match TRBD1. V was pared by 5 bases and J by 1 base, with 0 bases of the junction left unmatched. The CDR3 is 13 amino acids. The germline CDR1 and CDR2 sequences are GTSNPN and SVGIG (reference sequence). The CDR3 nucleotides are TGTGCCTGGGGGACAGGGAACACCGGGGAGCTGTTTTTT. Its translation: CAWGTGNTGELFF.

The V and J genes are TRBV5-5 and TRBJ1-2; 11 nucleotides match TRBD1. After removal of 5 bases from V and 4 bases from J, the junction contained 7 bases not matched to a gene. The CDR3 loop spans 15 amino acids. The germline V gene has CDR1 SGHKS and CDR2 YYEKEE (reference sequence). Here the CDR3 reads CASSSGQGASYGYTF. The CDR3, as DNA: TGTGCCAGCAGTTCAGGACAGGGGGCGTCCTATGGCTACACCTTC.

This chain uses TRBV6-5 with TRBJ2-6; D unclear. CDR3 size: 13 residues. Trimming pared 9 bases from V and 3 bases from J, leaving 9 bases between. Germline values: CDR1 MNHEY, CDR2 SVGAGI. The CDR3 DNA reads TGTGCCAGTGGAGTCCTTGGGGCCAACGTCCTGACTTTC. Residues: CASGVLGANVLTF.

This chain uses TRBV2 with TRBJ1-1, with 9 bases lining up with TRBD1. Per germline, CDR1 SNHLY and CDR2 FYNNEI. Unmatched junction bases numbered 9, after V lost 8 bases and J lost 5 bases. The CDR3 loop spans 14 amino acids. DNA for the CDR3: TGTGCCAGCGAGATACAGGGGGCAGGAACTGAAGCTTTCTTT. It codes for CASEIQGAGTEAFF.

The chain couples TRBV30 to TRBJ1-1; D is ambiguous. Germline CDR1 reads GTSNPN; CDR2 reads SVGIG (reference sequence). The germline V and J ends were trimmed by 2 bases and 1 base, with 8 bases remaining between them. The length of the CDR3 is 13 residues. The CDR3 nucleotides are TGTGCCTGGAGTTGGACTGGGAACACTGAAGCTTTCTTT. Translation gives CAWSWTGNTEAFF.

This chain connects TRBV5-1 to TRBJ2-7, with TRBD1 as a possible D gene (6 bases). The V end was cut by 6 bases, the J end by 3 bases, with 19 bases between. The CDR3 spans 15 residues. Germline lookup yields CDR1 SGHRS and CDR2 YFSETQ. In DNA form, the CDR3 reads TGCGCCAGCAACCCAGGGGTGGGTTCCAACTACGAGCAGTACTTC. Translated: CASNPGVGSNYEQYF.

The chain has TRBV5-1 and TRBJ2-1, with 10 bases that match TRBD1. J gave up 6 bases and V 7 bases, and 7 bases lay outside the gene matches. The CDR3 runs to 14 residues. Germline V CDR1 and CDR2: SGHRS, YFSETQ. In nucleotides, the CDR3 is TGCGCCAGCGCATTAAGACAGGGGGCCAATGAGCAGTTCTTC. Protein sequence: CASALRQGANEQFF.